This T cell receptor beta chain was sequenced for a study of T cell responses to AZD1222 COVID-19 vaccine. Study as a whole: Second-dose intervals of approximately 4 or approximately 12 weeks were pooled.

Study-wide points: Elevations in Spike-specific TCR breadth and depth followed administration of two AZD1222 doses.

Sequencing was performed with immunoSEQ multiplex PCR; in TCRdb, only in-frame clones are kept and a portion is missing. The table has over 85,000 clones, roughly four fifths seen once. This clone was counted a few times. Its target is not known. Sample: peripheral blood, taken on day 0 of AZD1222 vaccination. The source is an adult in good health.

The chain's CDR3 is CASSLTSTGLDYTF. The CDR3 DNA sequence: TGTGCCAGCAGTTTAACCTCCACGGGGCTTGACTACACCTTC. The V and J genes are TRBV28 and TRBJ1-2; TRBD1 is a possible D gene (5 bases). V was shortened by 2 bases and J by 10 bases, with 17 bases between the two germline ends. The CDR3 is 14 residues long. Germline loops: CDR1 MDHEN, CDR2 SYDVKM.